This record looks at one T cell receptor beta chain sequence and its context. Its antigen is not known. These data belong to a study of T-cell memory formation after mild COVID-19. General study findings and limits: Pre-infection memory carried some responding clones, suggesting that cross-reactive memory joined.

V lost 3 bases and J lost 6; bases outside the gene matches: 6. Germline V lookup: CDR1 SGHTA, CDR2 FQGNSA. The CDR3 runs 15 residues. Via MiXCR, TCRdb re-called the 5' RACE reads, giving one row per CDR3 protein. The sample includes hundreds of thousands of distinct CDR3 sequences, more than 15% of them seen just once. This TCR came from a man between 18 and 29 years old who had mild COVID-19 (a few samples of this study predate the infection). Cell type and time point are not known. V gene TRBV7-2 combines with J gene TRBJ1-4; 8 bases align to TRBD1. The specimen was PBMCs or a T cell subset sorted from them (not recorded which). This CDR3 is CASSFAGGVYEKLFF. The CDR3 DNA reads as TGTGCCAGCAGCTTTGCAGGGGGCGTATATGAAAAACTGTTTTTT. Drawing the rest from reference TRBV7-2 and TRBJ1-4, the complete variable domain is GAGVSQSPSNKVTEKGKDVELRCDPISGHTALYWYRQSLGQGLEFLIYFQGNSAPDKSGLPSDRFSAERTGGSVSTLTIQRTQQEDSAVYLCASSFAGGVYEKLFFGSGTQLSVL.